These 12 T cell receptor beta chains came from one sample sequenced in a study of beta chain features in type 1 diabetes. Expressed TCRB transcripts got sequenced, as all isolated RNA was reverse transcribed. Assay used: immunoSEQ multiplex PCR; TCRdb lists only in-frame clones, some missing. The sample shows under 200,000 clones, 7.5% to 9.5% of them seen only once. Sequencing used central memory CD4+ T cells from blood. The origin of the receptors is a woman aged 18-29 years in good health.

The rearrangement links TRBV4-2 to TRBJ2-3, with D tentatively TRBD1 (5 bases). The germline gives CDR1 LGHNA, CDR2 YNFKEQ. Trimming took off 1 base at V and 2 bases at J, with 10 bases between the two ends. The CDR3 contains 15 residues. The CDR3 loop is CASSQGGSDTDTQYF. DNA of the CDR3: TGTGCCAGCAGCCAAGGGGGCAGCGACACAGATACGCAGTATTTT.

The rearrangement links TRBV7-2 to TRBJ2-3, with 10 bases lining up with TRBD1. The V segment lost 5 bases and the J segment 8 bases; nucleotides outside the gene matches: 13. The CDR3 loop spans 16 amino acids. CDR1 SGHTA and CDR2 FQGNSA come from the germline V gene. CDR3 bases: TGTGCCAGCAGCCTGAGACAGGGGGCGGTGGATAGTACGCAGTATTTT. Its translation: CASSLRQGAVDSTQYF.

This clone was detected a few times. The chain combines TRBV7-9 with TRBJ1-2, with D maybe TRBD1 (5 bases). Between the trimmed V and J ends, which lost 1 base and 8 bases, there was a span of 11 bases. Germline V gene sequence: CDR1 SEHNR, CDR2 FQNEAQ (reference sequence). This CDR3 spans 13 amino acids. The CDR3 sequence is CASSLVGGAGYTF. CDR3 nucleotides: TGTGCCAGCAGCTTAGTGGGAGGGGCCGGCTACACCTTC.

This clone was detected only a few times. The chain joins TRBV7-3 to TRBJ2-1; TRBD2 matches at 10 bases. CDR3 size: 15 residues. After removal of 5 bases from V and 5 bases from J, the junction contained 6 bases not matched to a gene. Per germline, CDR1 SGHTA and CDR2 FQGTGA. This chain's CDR3 is CASSGSGGGHNEQFF. As DNA, the CDR3 is TGTGCCAGCAGCGGAAGCGGGGGGGGTCACAATGAGCAGTTCTTC.

This clone turned up a few times. The chain recombines TRBV19 with TRBJ2-5; 10 nucleotides align to TRBD2. Germline V gives CDR1 LNHDA, CDR2 SQIVND (reference sequence). This CDR3 comprises 17 residues. The trim removed 2 bases at V and 5 bases at J, leaving 11 bases unmatched. The CDR3 loop is CASSIRQPSGGRETQYF. CDR3 nucleotide sequence: TGTGCCAGTAGTATAAGGCAACCTAGCGGGGGCCGTGAGACCCAGTACTTC.

The chain has TRBV6-6 and TRBJ2-1, with 10 bases matching TRBD2. The CDR3 has 15 residues. Trimming took 6 bases from V and 3 from J; bases not matched to a gene: 5. Germline V lookup: CDR1 MNHNY, CDR2 SVGAGI (reference sequence). The CDR3 DNA is TGTGCCAGCAGATCAACTAGCGGGAACTACAATGAGCAGTTCTTC. Residues: CASRSTSGNYNEQFF.

This clone appeared a few times. V is TRBV27 and J is TRBJ1-1; no clear D. Trimming shortened V by 6 bases and J by 9 bases, and 17 bases separated the two germline ends. This CDR3 is 13 amino acids long. Germline CDR1 reads MNHEY; CDR2 reads SMNVEV (reference sequence). CDR3 DNA sequence: TGTGCCAGCAGACCGACTCGCGAGAACAAAGCTTTCTTT. This codes for CASRPTRENKAFF.

V gene TRBV30 combines with J gene TRBJ2-1; D is perhaps TRBD2 (7 bases). The CDR3 is made up of 15 amino acids. Trimming cost V 4 bases and J 10 bases, with 23 bases left between them. CDR1 is GTSNPN and CDR2 is SVGIG in the germline V gene (reference sequence). Here the CDR3 DNA reads TGTGCCTGGATTCAAGGGGGGGGCGTGCGAAGAGAGCAGTTCTTC. Encoded protein: CAWIQGGGVRREQFF.

The chain combines TRBV2 with TRBJ2-3, with TRBD2 identical over 11 bases. V lost 6 bases and J lost 1; bases outside the gene matches: 3. The CDR3 contains 15 residues. The germline V gene encodes CDR1 SNHLY and CDR2 FYNNEI. DNA for the CDR3: TGTGCCAGCAGGGCGGGACTAGCGGGCACAGATACGCAGTATTTT. Translating it yields CASRAGLAGTDTQYF.

The V and J genes are TRBV4-1 and TRBJ1-2; D is undetermined. V was pared by 2 bases and J by 1 base, with 17 bases between. The V gene's germline CDR1 is MGHRA and CDR2 YSYEKL. This CDR3 is built from 17 residues. This CDR3 is CASSQFTRRALNYGYTF. Here the CDR3 DNA reads TGCGCCAGCAGCCAATTCACCAGGAGGGCCCTTAACTATGGCTACACCTTC.

The chain couples TRBV7-2 to TRBJ2-7, with 9 nucleotides matching TRBD1. CDR1 is SGHTA and CDR2 is FQGNSA in the germline V gene. J was trimmed by 3 bases and V by 5 bases; bases with no gene match: 11. The CDR3 sequence is 16 residues long. The CDR3 coding sequence is TGTGCCAGCAGCAAGGAAGTCGGGACAGGGAGCTACGAGCAGTACTTC. This sequence encodes CASSKEVGTGSYEQYF.

V gene TRBV7-2 combines with J gene TRBJ2-3, with 7 nucleotides matching TRBD2. J gave up 0 bases and V 8 bases, and 2 bases lay outside the gene matches. This CDR3 spans 13 amino acids. The germline gives CDR1 SGHTA, CDR2 FQGNSA. CDR3 sequence: CASRSGSTDTQYF. The DNA for the CDR3 is TGTGCCAGCCGTAGCGGGAGCACAGATACGCAGTATTTT.